The clone carrying this TCR beta chain showed up many times. This specimen belongs to a study of T cells in Graves' hyperthyroidism and ophthalmopathy. Germline assignment: CDR1 LGHDT and CDR2 YNNKEL (reference sequence). The CDR3 extends over 13 amino acids. J lost 6 bases, V lost 8 bases, and 4 bases had no gene match. Patients were excluded for uncontrolled infection, other autoimmune disease, pregnancy or lactation. RNA transcripts gave rise to amplified TCR beta CDR3 regions. The HTBI primer set served for first-round RT-PCR of the TCR CDR3. TCRdb passed the multiplex PCR reads through MiXCR, listing each CDR3 protein once. Of about 400,000 distinct CDR3 sequences listed, 15% were seen once; the top ten hold around a third.

The sample consisted of blood. The chain carries TRBV3-1 and TRBJ2-3; 11 positions agree with TRBD2. The receptor was derived from a woman aged 25-40 years with Graves' hyperthyroidism. The CDR3 DNA reads TGTGCCAGCGAGACTAGCGGGGTGGATACGCAGTATTTT. Its protein product is CASETSGVDTQYF.